The 30 T cell receptor beta chains in this list originate from one sample, sequenced in a study of shared clonotypes between healthy human individuals. Sequencing was performed with immunoSEQ multiplex PCR; in TCRdb, only in-frame clones are kept and a portion is missing. The sample shows roughly 1.4 million clones, approximately 98.5% of them seen only once. The sequenced sample was naive CD4+ T cells sorted from blood. Subset in this sample: CD45RA+ positively selected. The receptors derive from a man younger than 45 in good health.

The V gene is TRBV10-3, the J gene TRBJ2-2, with D perhaps matching TRBD1 (5 bases). The V gene's germline CDR1 is ENHRY and CDR2 SYGVKD. Trimming stripped 6 bases from V and 4 bases from J, with 9 bases between. The CDR3 has 13 residues. For the CDR3, the DNA is TGTGCCATCAGAGGACAAGGCACCGGGGAGCTGTTTTTT. This sequence encodes CAIRGQGTGELFF.

The chain couples TRBV6-1 to TRBJ2-7; maybe TRBD1 (6 bases). The CDR3 loop spans 13 amino acids. Germline loops: CDR1 MNHNS, CDR2 SASEGT. V was cut by 6 bases and J by 2 bases, with 11 bases left in between. For the CDR3, the DNA is TGTGCCAGCAGGCAGGGGTTGCCCTACGAGCAGTACTTC. It codes for CASRQGLPYEQYF.

The chain employs TRBV27 and TRBJ2-2; 7 bases align to TRBD1. This CDR3 is 15 amino acids long. Germline V gives CDR1 MNHEY, CDR2 SMNVEV (reference sequence). V lost 2 bases, J lost 5 bases, and 5 bases stayed unmatched. The CDR3 bases are TGTGCCAGCAGTTTACAGGGGGAAAGTACCGGGGAGCTGTTTTTT. This gives the protein CASSLQGESTGELFF.

The V call is TRBV29-1, the J call TRBJ2-3; D not certain. The CDR3 length is 14 residues. CDR1 is SQVTM and CDR2 is ANQGSEA in the germline V gene. Trimming took 4 bases from V and 8 from J, leaving 19 bases between them. CDR3: CSVVGQFLEGTQYF. CDR3 nucleotides: TGCAGCGTTGTAGGCCAGTTCCTCGAAGGTACGCAGTATTTT.

The chain recombines TRBV10-3 with TRBJ2-3; 14 nucleotides align to TRBD2. The trim removed 5 bases at V and 6 bases at J, leaving 7 bases unmatched. The CDR3 covers 16 residues. The germline gives CDR1 ENHRY, CDR2 SYGVKD. CDR3 residues: CAISPGTSGRYDTQYF. The CDR3 nucleotides are TGTGCCATCAGTCCCGGGACTAGCGGGAGATATGATACGCAGTATTTT.

The rearrangement uses TRBV6-5 and TRBJ2-7, with TRBD2 identical over 12 bases. V lost 0 bases and J lost 2; bases outside the gene matches: 2. This CDR3 has 16 amino acids. Germline lookup yields CDR1 MNHEY and CDR2 SVGAGI. CDR3 region: CASSYSTSGSPYEQYF. The CDR3 nucleotides are TGTGCCAGCAGTTACTCGACTAGCGGGAGTCCCTACGAGCAGTACTTC.

The rearrangement joins TRBV7-2 to TRBJ2-1; possibly TRBD1 for D (6 bases). V shed 1 base and J shed 15 bases, with 16 bases lying between them. CDR3 length: 13 amino acids. Germline CDR1 and CDR2: SGHTA and FQGNSA. In DNA form, the CDR3 reads TGTGCCAGCAGCTTAGGGCCGAGGGACACCGGGTTCTTC. Translation gives CASSLGPRDTGFF.

This clone is a singleton in its sample. V is TRBV7-9 and J is TRBJ1-1, with unresolved D. This CDR3 region has 13 residues. V was cut by 4 bases and J by 5 bases, with 11 bases left in between. Germline CDR1 and CDR2: SEHNR and FQNEAQ (reference sequence). In nucleotides, the CDR3 is TGTGCCAGCAGCTACGAAGGGTGGACTGAAGCTTTCTTT. This codes for CASSYEGWTEAFF. Combining the CDR3 with reference TRBV7-9 and TRBJ1-1 gives the whole variable domain DTGVSQNPRHKITKRGQNVTFRCDPISEHNRLYWYRQTLGQGPEFLTYFQNEAQLEKSRLLSDRFSAERPKGSFSTLEIQRTEQGDSAMYLCASSYEGWTEAFFGQGTRLTVV.

The chain recombines TRBV27 with TRBJ2-5; D may be TRBD1 (6 bases). This CDR3 comprises 15 residues. V was pared by 5 bases and J by 2 bases, with 15 bases between. Germline V CDR1 and CDR2: MNHEY, SMNVEV (reference sequence). The CDR3 DNA sequence: TGTGCCAGCAGTCGCGGACAGACCCTACAAGAGACCCAGTACTTC. Protein: CASSRGQTLQETQYF.

V gene TRBV11-1 combines with J gene TRBJ2-5; D uncertain. Germline CDR1 SGHAT, CDR2 FQDESV (reference sequence). With 1 base removed from V and 1 base from J, the gap between germline ends came to 10 bases. The CDR3 runs 15 residues. CDR3 amino acids: CASSLEVPIQETQYF. CDR3 sequence (DNA): TGTGCCAGCAGCTTAGAGGTCCCGATCCAAGAGACCCAGTACTTC.

The CDR3 coding sequence is TGCGCCAGCAGCTTGGAATTCTACGGCGACTATGGCTACACCTTC. Amino acids: CASSLEFYGDYGYTF. This sequence joins TRBV5-1 and TRBJ1-2; the D is unclear. Germline CDR1 and CDR2: SGHRS and YFSETQ. V lost 0 bases and J 3 bases, leaving 12 bases between the germline ends. The CDR3 runs 15 residues.

This chain uses TRBV18 with TRBJ1-1, with 8 nucleotides matching TRBD1. The junction had 7 bases not matched to a gene; V was cut back by 3 bases and J by 4 bases. Per germline, CDR1 KGHSH and CDR2 LQKENI. The CDR3 sequence is 15 residues long. The CDR3 DNA is TGTGCCAGCTCACCCACCCGCGGACAGGGCACTGAAGCTTTCTTT. Translating gives CASSPTRGQGTEAFF.

In DNA form, the CDR3 reads TGTGCCAGCAGCTTAGCCGGTTCGGAGTACGAGCAGTACTTC. It is translated as CASSLAGSEYEQYF. The rearrangement links TRBV7-2 to TRBJ2-7; D unclear. The V gene's germline CDR1 is SGHTA and CDR2 FQGNSA. This CDR3 has 14 residues. V shed 0 bases and J shed 4 bases, with 10 bases lying between them.

The chain uses TRBV10-1 and TRBJ2-7; 12 bases match TRBD2. The CDR3 extends over 15 amino acids. Germline lookup yields CDR1 WNHNN and CDR2 SYGVQD (reference sequence). V gave up 6 bases and J gave up 1 base; unmatched junction bases: 4. In nucleotides, the CDR3 is TGCGCCAGCAGCCTCACTAGCGGGAGGTCCTACGAGCAGTACTTC. Its protein product is CASSLTSGRSYEQYF.

The rearrangement joins TRBV28 to TRBJ2-7; D gene ambiguous. This CDR3 spans 12 amino acids. CDR1 and CDR2 (germline): MDHEN, SYDVKM. Trimming took off 10 bases at V and 7 bases at J, with 17 bases between the two ends. CDR3 residues: CATGTPKEEQYF. CDR3 DNA sequence: TGTGCCACGGGTACCCCTAAGGAGGAGCAGTACTTC.

The chain uses TRBV5-5 and TRBJ1-5; D possibly corresponds to TRBD1 (5 bases). Trimming took off 3 bases at V and 4 bases at J, with 14 bases between the two ends. There are 15 residues in the CDR3. Germline V gives CDR1 SGHKS, CDR2 YYEKEE (reference sequence). CDR3 amino acids: CASSSVYGGNQPQHF. The CDR3 nucleotides read TGTGCCAGCAGCTCAGTGTACGGGGGGAATCAGCCCCAGCATTTT.

V is TRBV7-3 and J is TRBJ2-2; D ambiguous. CDR1 and CDR2 (germline): SGHTA, FQGTGA. The CDR3 consists of 14 residues. The V end was cut by 3 bases, the J end by 7 bases, with 12 bases between. The CDR3 region has the DNA TGTGCCAGCAGCTTGAGGATAAGGGACGGGGAGCTGTTTTTT. This gives the protein CASSLRIRDGELFF. The whole variable domain, filled in from reference TRBV7-3 and TRBJ2-2, reads GAGVSQTPSNKVTEKGKYVELRCDPISGHTALYWYRQSLGQGPEFLIYFQGTGAADDSGLPNDRFFAVRPEGSVSTLKIQRTERGDSAVYLCASSLRIRDGELFFGEGSRLTVL.

This chain links TRBV6-5 with TRBJ2-1, with D possibly matching TRBD1 (5 bases). This CDR3 has 16 amino acids. CDR1 and CDR2 from the germline V gene are MNHEY and SVGAGI. V lost 0 bases to trimming and J lost 2 bases, with 11 bases between them. The CDR3, as DNA: TGTGCCAGCAGTTACTCGGTTCAGGGTGCCTACAATGAGCAGTTCTTC. The encoded protein is CASSYSVQGAYNEQFF.

The rearrangement links TRBV14 to TRBJ2-7; D is possibly TRBD2 (6 bases). V lost 3 bases, J lost 7 bases, and 10 bases lay in between. The CDR3 contains 12 residues. Germline-derived CDR1 and CDR2 are SGHDN and FVKESK. DNA for the CDR3: TGTGCCAGCAGCCATGGAGGGCGGGAGCAGTACTTC. Translating gives CASSHGGREQYF.

The rearrangement links TRBV28 to TRBJ1-5; no clear D. With 3 bases removed from V and 0 bases from J, the gap between germline ends came to 3 bases. There are 13 residues in the CDR3. Germline assignment: CDR1 MDHEN and CDR2 SYDVKM. Here the CDR3 reads CASSFHSNQPQHF. The DNA of the CDR3 is TGTGCCAGCAGTTTTCATAGCAATCAGCCCCAGCATTTT. The full variable domain, rest sourced from reference TRBV28 and TRBJ1-5, is DVKVTQSSRYLVKRTGEKVFLECVQDMDHENMFWYRQDPGLGLRLIYFSYDVKMKEKGDIPEGYSVSREKKERFSLILESASTNQTSMYLCASSFHSNQPQHFGDGTRLSIL.

The chain employs TRBV19 and TRBJ2-1; TRBD2 agrees at 7 bases. Looked up from germline, CDR1 is LNHDA and CDR2 is SQIVND (reference sequence). Unmatched junction bases numbered 9, after V lost 3 bases and J lost 7 bases. CDR3 size: 15 residues. The CDR3 sequence is CASSISWGRGNEQFF. The CDR3 nucleotides are TGTGCCAGTAGTATCTCGTGGGGGAGGGGAAATGAGCAGTTCTTC.

The rearrangement joins TRBV30 to TRBJ2-3; 7 nucleotides line up with TRBD2. The V and J ends lost 4 bases and 2 bases, in that order; junction bases with no gene match: 6. CDR1 and CDR2 (germline): GTSNPN, SVGIG (reference sequence). The CDR3 runs to 14 residues. DNA for the CDR3: TGTGCCTGGACGCGCGGGAGAACCACAGATACGCAGTATTTT. Encoded protein: CAWTRGRTTDTQYF.

V gene TRBV18 combines with J gene TRBJ2-7; 9 bases map to TRBD1. CDR1 KGHSH and CDR2 LQKENI come from the germline V gene. The CDR3 contains 14 residues. Germline trimming cut 1 base from V and 5 bases from J; bases unmatched to any gene: 3. The CDR3 DNA reads TGTGCCAGCTCACCACTGGGACAGGGAAACGAGCAGTACTTC. Translation gives CASSPLGQGNEQYF.

The chain combines TRBV2 with TRBJ1-5; D might be TRBD1 (6 bases). The CDR3 is made up of 14 amino acids. V was trimmed by 6 bases and J by 0 bases, leaving 9 bases between them. Germline-derived CDR1 and CDR2 are SNHLY and FYNNEI. The CDR3 region has the DNA TGTGCCAGCAGCAGGGACACTAGCAATCAGCCCCAGCATTTT. Encoded protein: CASSRDTSNQPQHF.

The chain carries TRBV28 and TRBJ2-4; perhaps TRBD2 as D (5 bases). There are 16 residues in the CDR3. V gave up 7 bases and J gave up 0 bases, with 16 bases separating them. The germline V gene encodes CDR1 MDHEN and CDR2 SYDVKM. In DNA, the CDR3 is TGTGCCAGCATCCTAAGCGGCGATCTAGCCAAAAACATTCAGTACTTC. It is translated as CASILSGDLAKNIQYF.

This clone was seen once. V gene TRBV2 combines with J gene TRBJ2-7, with a weak D call TRBD1 (6 bases). The germline gives CDR1 SNHLY, CDR2 FYNNEI. V was pared by 4 bases and J by 3 bases, with 19 bases between. This CDR3 comprises 16 residues. The CDR3 DNA sequence: TGTGCCAGCAGTGTACCACAGGGCGGTGGGCTCTACGAGCAGTACTTC. Protein sequence: CASSVPQGGGLYEQYF.

CDR3 nucleotide sequence: TGTGCCAGCAGCTTAGGGTTGACAGGGGGCGCGTACACTGAAGCTTTCTTT. This sequence encodes CASSLGLTGGAYTEAFF. The V gene is TRBV7-9, the J gene TRBJ1-1, with 10 bases fitting TRBD1. Germline trimming cut 1 base from V and 3 bases from J; bases unmatched to any gene: 8. The CDR3 covers 17 residues. The germline V gene encodes CDR1 SEHNR and CDR2 FQNEAQ (reference sequence). The full variable domain, rest sourced from reference TRBV7-9 and TRBJ1-1, is DTGVSQNPRHKITKRGQNVTFRCDPISEHNRLYWYRQTLGQGPEFLTYFQNEAQLEKSRLLSDRFSAERPKGSFSTLEIQRTEQGDSAMYLCASSLGLTGGAYTEAFFGQGTRLTVV.

Only one count was recorded for this clone. This chain uses TRBV7-9 with TRBJ2-1, with 8 bases fitting TRBD2. Looked up from germline, CDR1 is SEHNR and CDR2 is FQNEAQ (reference sequence). The CDR3 extends over 16 amino acids. With 5 bases clipped from V and 10 bases from J, the junction kept 16 bases outside the gene matches. The CDR3 reads CASSPSGGPLRDEQFF. CDR3 DNA sequence: TGTGCCAGCAGCCCCTCGGGAGGGCCACTACGTGACGAGCAGTTCTTC.

This clone was counted once. The chain links TRBV6-1 to TRBJ1-5, with 8 positions matching TRBD1. Losses at the gene ends were 6 bases for V and 6 bases for J; bases not matched to a gene: 4. Germline V gives CDR1 MNHNS, CDR2 SASEGT. The CDR3 runs to 13 residues. CDR3 protein: CASRDRATQPQHF. CDR3 DNA: TGTGCCAGCAGGGACAGGGCTACTCAGCCCCAGCATTTT.

This chain links TRBV29-1 with TRBJ2-7, with 9 positions matching TRBD2. Germline values: CDR1 SQVTM, CDR2 ANQGSEA. The CDR3 consists of 13 residues. Unmatched junction bases numbered 5, after V lost 6 bases and J lost 2 bases. The CDR3 DNA sequence: TGCAGCGTGGGGGGACTAGCACCCTACGAGCAGTACTTC. Translating gives CSVGGLAPYEQYF.